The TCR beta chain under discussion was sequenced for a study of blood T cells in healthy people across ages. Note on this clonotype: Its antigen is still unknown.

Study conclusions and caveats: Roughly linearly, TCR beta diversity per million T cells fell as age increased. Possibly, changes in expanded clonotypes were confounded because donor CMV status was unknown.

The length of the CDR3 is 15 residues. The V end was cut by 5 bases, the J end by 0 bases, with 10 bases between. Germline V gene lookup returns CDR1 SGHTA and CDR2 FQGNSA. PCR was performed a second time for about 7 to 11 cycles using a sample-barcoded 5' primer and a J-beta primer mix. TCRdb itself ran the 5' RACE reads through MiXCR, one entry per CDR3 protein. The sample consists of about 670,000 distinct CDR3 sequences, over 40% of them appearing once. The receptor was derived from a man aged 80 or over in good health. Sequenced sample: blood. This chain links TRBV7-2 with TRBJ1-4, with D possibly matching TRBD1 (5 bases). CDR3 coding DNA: TGTGCCAGCAGCAAGACAGCACCAACTAATGAAAAACTGTTTTTT. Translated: CASSKTAPTNEKLFF.